This T cell receptor (beta chain) emerged from a study of blood T cells in healthy people across ages. This clonotype was counted a few times. The CDR3 is 14 residues long. CDR1 is MNHNY, CDR2 SVGAGI, per germline (reference sequence). V lost 2 bases to trimming and J lost 4 bases, with 11 bases between them. Using a J-beta primer mix together with a sample-barcoded 5' primer, a second PCR was run for about 7 to 12 cycles. TCRdb re-derived calls from the 5' RACE reads in MiXCR, one entry per CDR3 protein. The table has approximately 780,000 distinct CDR3 sequences, around 24% seen once. The data also belong to a second study, concerning T cells of mothers and their children.

This sequence was found in a boy aged 10-17 years in good health. This chain connects TRBV6-6 to TRBJ1-2; weak D call: TRBD1 (5 bases). The source material was blood. The CDR3 bases are TGTGCCAGCAGTTACGCCAGGGAAGCCTATGGCTACACCTTC. Residues: CASSYAREAYGYTF.